These 10 T cell receptor beta chains were all obtained from the same sample, sequenced in a study of technical replicates of blood from a few donors. Sequencing used immunoSEQ multiplex PCR; TCRdb keeps in-frame clones, though not all of them. The sample consists of tens of thousands of clones, 75% to 95% of them appearing once. Specimen: PBMCs. Receptors originate from a human donor in good health. Some clones in this sample may be carry-over from other donors' samples.

This chain uses TRBV4-3 with TRBJ1-6; D is unresolved. The CDR3 loop spans 14 amino acids. The V and J ends lost 4 bases and 7 bases respectively, with 11 bases between them. The germline V gene encodes CDR1 LGHNA and CDR2 YSLEER. As DNA, the CDR3 is TGCGCCAGCAGCCCGTTCCGAGGGAATTCACCCCTCCACTTT. Translating it yields CASSPFRGNSPLHF.

The gene calls are TRBV5-1 and TRBJ2-7, with 7 positions matching TRBD1. Trimming removed 2 bases from V and 6 bases from J; junction bases left unmatched: 5. The germline gives CDR1 SGHRS, CDR2 YFSETQ. This CDR3 comprises 13 residues. This CDR3 is CASSFLDRAEQYF. The CDR3 region has the DNA TGCGCCAGCAGCTTCCTCGACAGGGCCGAGCAGTACTTC.

This clone was detected a few times. V and J are TRBV5-1 and TRBJ2-7; D is perhaps TRBD2 (5 bases). CDR1 and CDR2 from the germline V gene are SGHRS and YFSETQ. The CDR3 extends over 17 amino acids. Trimming stripped 4 bases from V and 5 bases from J, with 25 bases between. CDR3 in DNA: TGCGCCAGCAGCGCGAGGGTACGTTTCGGAGCCGTCGACGAGCAGTACTTC. Its protein is CASSARVRFGAVDEQYF. Full variable domain (outside the CDR3, taken from reference TRBV5-1 and TRBJ2-7): KAGVTQTPRYLIKTRGQQVTLSCSPISGHRSVSWYQQTPGQGLQFLFEYFSETQRNKGNFPGRFSGRQFSNSRSEMNVSTLELGDSALYLCASSARVRFGAVDEQYFGPGTRLTVT.

The chain uses TRBV15 and TRBJ2-7; 10 positions agree with TRBD1. The junction had 4 bases not matched to a gene; V was cut back by 0 bases and J by 2 bases. This CDR3 has 16 residues. The germline V gene has CDR1 LNHNV and CDR2 YYDKDF (reference sequence). CDR3 bases: TGTGCCACCAGCAGAGATCGAGGACAGGGGGCCTACGAGCAGTACTTC. It specifies CATSRDRGQGAYEQYF.

This chain links TRBV5-1 with TRBJ2-2, with TRBD2 matching 11 bases. CDR3 length: 15 amino acids. V dropped 4 bases and J dropped 5; count of bases not matched to a gene: 4. CDR1 and CDR2 from the germline V gene are SGHRS and YFSETQ. CDR3 in amino acids: CASSAGTSGTGELFF. The CDR3 DNA is TGCGCCAGCAGCGCCGGGACTAGCGGAACCGGGGAGCTGTTTTTT.

This chain uses TRBV11-2 with TRBJ2-1; 7 bases are shared with TRBD2. V shed 4 bases, J shed 7 bases, and the junction held 4 bases outside the gene matches. Germline V gene sequence: CDR1 SGHAT, CDR2 FQNNGV. This CDR3 comprises 13 residues. This CDR3 reads CASSSWGGNEQFF. CDR3 nucleotides: TGTGCCAGCAGCTCCTGGGGGGGGAATGAGCAGTTCTTC. The whole variable domain, filled in from reference TRBV11-2 and TRBJ2-1, reads EAGVAQSPRYKIIEKRQSVAFWCNPISGHATLYWYQQILGQGPKLLIQFQNNGVVDDSQLPKDRFSAERLKGVDSTLKIQPAKLEDSAVYLCASSSWGGNEQFFGPGTRLTVL.

The rearrangement uses TRBV11-1 and TRBJ2-5, with 8 bases matching TRBD1. The J segment lost 4 bases and the V segment lost 6 bases, leaving 10 bases of the junction unmatched. The germline CDR1 and CDR2 sequences are SGHAT and FQDESV (reference sequence). This CDR3 contains 15 residues. CDR3: CASRPGPGQGETQYF. CDR3 sequence (DNA): TGTGCCAGCAGACCGGGGCCCGGACAGGGAGAGACCCAGTACTTC.

The rearrangement links TRBV5-1 to TRBJ1-3; D perhaps matches TRBD1 (5 bases). The CDR3 length is 14 residues. CDR1 is SGHRS and CDR2 is YFSETQ in the germline V gene. Trimming stripped 5 bases from V and 0 bases from J, with 9 bases between. The CDR3 nucleotides read TGCGCCAGCAGGGGGCCCAGCTCTGGAAACACCATATATTTT. Translating it yields CASRGPSSGNTIYF.

The chain uses TRBV7-3 and TRBJ2-5; TRBD2 agrees at 12 bases. The CDR3 covers 14 residues. The J segment lost 5 bases and the V segment lost 5 bases, leaving 3 bases of the junction unmatched. Germline V CDR1 and CDR2: SGHTA, FQGTGA. CDR3 amino acids: CASSPGTSGETQYF. The CDR3, as DNA: TGTGCCAGCAGCCCTGGGACTAGCGGGGAGACCCAGTACTTC.

This clone was seen a handful of times. V gene TRBV30 combines with J gene TRBJ2-1; tentative D call: TRBD2 (6 bases). Trimming shortened V by 5 bases and J by 4 bases, and 18 bases separated the two germline ends. This CDR3 spans 15 amino acids. Per germline, CDR1 GTSNPN and CDR2 SVGIG (reference sequence). The CDR3 loop reads CAWGGEAEGYNEQFF. CDR3 DNA: TGTGCCTGGGGCGGGGAGGCGGAGGGGTACAATGAGCAGTTCTTC.